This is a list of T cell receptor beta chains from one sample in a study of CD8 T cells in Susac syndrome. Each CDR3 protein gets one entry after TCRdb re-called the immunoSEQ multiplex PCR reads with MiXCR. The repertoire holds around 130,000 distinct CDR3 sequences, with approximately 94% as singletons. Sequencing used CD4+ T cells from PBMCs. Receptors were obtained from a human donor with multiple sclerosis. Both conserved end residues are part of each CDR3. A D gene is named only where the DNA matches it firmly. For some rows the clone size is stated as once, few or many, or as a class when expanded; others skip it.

TGCAGCGTTTGGGCGCCGGGACAAAACACTGAAGTTTTCTTT,CSVWAPGQNTEVFF,NA,TRBJ1-1,TRBV29-1,NA
TGTGCCTGGAGTGACCCTCCGACAGACTATGGCTACACCTTC,CAWSDPPTDYGYTF,NA,TRBJ1-2,TRBV30,NA
TGTGCCAGCAGGGCGAGGGGTAGCGATGGGGAGACCCAGTACTTC,CASRARGSDGETQYF,NA,TRBJ2-5,TRBV27,NA
TGCAGTGCTAGATCGACTAGCGGCTGGGGTGAGCAGTTCTTC,CSARSTSGWGEQFF,TRBD2,TRBJ2-1,TRBV20-1,NA
TGTGCCAGGGGCGGGAACCCCCGCGAGCAGTTCTTC,CARGGNPREQFF,NA,TRBJ2-1,TRBV7-9,NA
TGCGCCAGTACGGACAGTCCGGGCCGAGAGACCCAGTACTTC,CASTDSPGRETQYF,NA,TRBJ2-5,TRBV5-1,NA
TGCAGTGCTAGGATACAGGGGCGAGAGGGCAATCAGCCCCAGCATTTT,CSARIQGREGNQPQHF,TRBD1,TRBJ1-5,TRBV20-1,NA
TGTGCCAGCAGCCAAGATCCGGGACGTACGGATACGCAGTATTTT,CASSQDPGRTDTQYF,NA,TRBJ2-3,TRBV4-2,NA
TGTGCCAGCAGTCAAATGAACATTCAGTACTTC,CASSQMNIQYF,NA,TRBJ2-4,TRBV2,NA
TGCGCCAGCAGCTTGGATACCCTGGCAAGCTCTGGGGCCAACGTCCTGACTTTC,CASSLDTLASSGANVLTF,NA,TRBJ2-6,TRBV5-1,NA
TGTGCCAGCCGGGACAGGGACCACTACGAGCAGTACTTC,CASRDRDHYEQYF,TRBD1,TRBJ2-7,TRBV19,NA
TGTGCCAGCAGCCTCCGGGACAACCCATCCTACGAGCAGTACTTC,CASSLRDNPSYEQYF,NA,TRBJ2-7,TRBV12-3/TRBV12-4,NA
TGTGCCAGCAGCCAAGAGCTCACTGAAGCTTTCTTT,CASSQELTEAFF,NA,TRBJ1-1,TRBV3-1,NA
TGTGCCAGCAGCACCTTCAGGGGGCGCGACCAGTTCTTC,CASSTFRGRDQFF,TRBD1,TRBJ2-1,TRBV11-2,NA
TGTGCCAGCAGCCCACCTAATAGGGGCTATACTAATGAAAAACTGTTTTTT,CASSPPNRGYTNEKLFF,NA,TRBJ1-4,TRBV7-9,NA
TGTGCCAGCAGTTACGGGGAGAGCCAGCCCCAGCATTTT,CASSYGESQPQHF,NA,TRBJ1-5,TRBV6-2/TRBV6-3,NA
TGTGCCTGGAGTGTACGACCTAGCGGAGACTACGAGCAGTACTTC,CAWSVRPSGDYEQYF,TRBD2,TRBJ2-7,TRBV30,NA
TGCAGTGCTAGACCCCTGGGAAAAGAAAACTATGGCTACACCTTC,CSARPLGKENYGYTF,NA,TRBJ1-2,TRBV20-1,NA
TGTGCCAGCAGCCAAGATCTCCTGAACACTGAAGCTTTCTTT,CASSQDLLNTEAFF,NA,TRBJ1-1,TRBV3-1,NA
TGCGCCAGCAGCTTTCCACTAGCGGGAGGCTCCTACAATGAGCAGTTCTTC,CASSFPLAGGSYNEQFF,TRBD2,TRBJ2-1,TRBV5-1,NA
TGCAGCGTTTCAGGGGGCCCTAACTATGGCTACACCTTC,CSVSGGPNYGYTF,TRBD1,TRBJ1-2,TRBV29-1,NA
TGTGCCAGCAGTTCCCCCCGGACAGCCGGCCTCTCTGGGGCCAACGTCCTGACTTTC,CASSSPRTAGLSGANVLTF,NA,TRBJ2-6,TRBV6-5,NA
TGTGCCAGCAGTCCCACGGAACCCAGTCCGCACTATGGCTACACCTTC,CASSPTEPSPHYGYTF,NA,TRBJ1-2,TRBV6-6,NA
TGTGCCAGCAGCTTCGCCCCTGGGCAGGGAGAAGCTTTCTTT,CASSFAPGQGEAFF,NA,TRBJ1-1,TRBV5-4,NA
TGTGCCAGCAGTCCCCCACAGGGCCCGAACACTGAAGCTTTCTTT,CASSPPQGPNTEAFF,NA,TRBJ1-1,TRBV12-3/TRBV12-4,NA
TGTGCCTGGAGTTACGGGACCCACACCGGGGAGCTGTTTTTT,CAWSYGTHTGELFF,NA,TRBJ2-2,TRBV30,NA
TGCGCCAGCAGCTTTACAGGAGCAAACTCCTACAATGAGCAGTTCTTC,CASSFTGANSYNEQFF,NA,TRBJ2-1,TRBV5-1,NA
TGCAGTGCTAGGGCAGACCGCAATCAGCCCCAGCATTTT,CSARADRNQPQHF,NA,TRBJ1-5,TRBV20-1,NA
TGTGCCAGCAGTTACTTCCTAGGGAACACTGAAGCTTTCTTT,CASSYFLGNTEAFF,NA,TRBJ1-1,TRBV6-2/TRBV6-3,once
TGTGCCAGTAGTATCCCCAGGACAGTGGATAGTACTGAAGCTTTCTTT,CASSIPRTVDSTEAFF,NA,TRBJ1-1,TRBV19,NA
TGTGCCTGGAGTCCGCTAGCGGGGGGGCCGGGGAAGTTCTTC,CAWSPLAGGPGKFF,TRBD2,TRBJ2-1,TRBV30,NA
TGTGCCAGCAGCTCGGGGAGGGCAACTAGCACAGATACGCAGTATTTT,CASSSGRATSTDTQYF,TRBD2,TRBJ2-3,TRBV5-4,NA
TGTGCCAGCAGTTTATCCCACGGACCATGGAGGACGGGGTCCGGGGAGCTGTTTTTT,CASSLSHGPWRTGSGELFF,NA,TRBJ2-2,TRBV12-3/TRBV12-4,NA
TGTGCCAGCAGTCAGGAGGGGTCCAGGGGGATAGGTGTGTATTTT,CASSQEGSRGIGVYF,NA,TRBJ2-3,TRBV11-2,NA
TGCGCCAGCAGCTTCGGACTAGCGGGTCGCTCCTACAATGAGCAGTTCTTC,CASSFGLAGRSYNEQFF,TRBD2,TRBJ2-1,TRBV5-1,NA
TGCAGTGCTAGACGGGAATACGAAAAACTGTTTTTT,CSARREYEKLFF,NA,TRBJ1-4,TRBV20-1,NA
TGTGCCAGCAAGTTGGGGGGCAGCCCGAAAGCTTTCTTT,CASKLGGSPKAFF,NA,TRBJ1-1,TRBV3-1,NA
TGTGCCAGCAGCAACAGGGAGGACTCCTATAATTCACCCCTCCACTTT,CASSNREDSYNSPLHF,NA,TRBJ1-6,TRBV4-2,NA
TGTGCCAGCACTCTCTCATCGGAAGGGAACACTGAAGCTTTCTTT,CASTLSSEGNTEAFF,NA,TRBJ1-1,TRBV12-3/TRBV12-4,NA
TGTGCCAGCAGCTTAGATCTCGGACAAGAGACCCAGTACTTC,CASSLDLGQETQYF,NA,TRBJ2-5,TRBV11-2,once
TGTGCCACCAGCTTGCTCACAGATACGCAGTATTTT,CATSLLTDTQYF,NA,TRBJ2-3,TRBV15,NA
TGTGCCAGCAGCCAAGATAGAGGGACCAATGAAGCTTTCTTT,CASSQDRGTNEAFF,NA,TRBJ1-1,TRBV3-1,once
TGTGCCAGCAGCCAAGATAGTAGGGCTAGCGGGAGTATCAATGAGCAGTTCTTC,CASSQDSRASGSINEQFF,TRBD2,TRBJ2-1,TRBV3-1,NA
TGTGCCAGTAGTATCGTCCGGGGCTCCCAACGAGAGACCCAGTACTTC,CASSIVRGSQRETQYF,NA,TRBJ2-5,TRBV19,NA